Each of the 10 T cell receptor beta chains below was sequenced from the same sample in a study of Graves' ophthalmopathy and Graves' hyperthyroidism. RNA transcripts were the source from which TCR beta CDR3 regions were amplified. First-round RT-PCR used HTBI primers; second-round multiplex PCR followed. TCRdb fed the multiplex PCR reads into MiXCR, producing one record per CDR3 protein. The profile shows around 50,000 distinct CDR3 sequences, 50% to 65% of them singletons. The sample comprised peripheral blood. These receptors all stem from an adult man with Graves' ophthalmopathy.

In this sample, this clonotype turned up a few times. This chain uses TRBV7-2 with TRBJ2-5; the D gene is possibly TRBD2 (6 bases). V lost 2 bases and J 5 bases, leaving 15 bases between the germline ends. CDR1 and CDR2 (germline): SGHTA, FQGNSA. The CDR3 is 15 amino acids. CDR3 coding DNA: TGTGCCAGCAGCTTACCGCTCGGGGGTTTGGAGACCCAGTACTTC. As protein: CASSLPLGGLETQYF.

This clonotype appeared many times. This chain joins TRBV5-5 and TRBJ2-7; D may be TRBD2 (7 bases). Germline V gene sequence: CDR1 SGHKS, CDR2 YYEKEE (reference sequence). The CDR3 is 13 residues long. With 1 base removed from V and 5 bases from J, the gap between germline ends came to 10 bases. Written as DNA, the CDR3 is TGTGCCAGCAGCTTGCGGGGGGCCCACGAGCAGTACTTC. Amino acid sequence: CASSLRGAHEQYF.

This clonotype was recorded at least ten times. The CDR3 coding sequence is TGTGCCAGCAAAGAAATCTACGAGCAGTACTTC. Translation gives CASKEIYEQYF. This sequence joins TRBV6-1 and TRBJ2-7; no reliable D call. Trimming stripped 7 bases from V and 3 bases from J, with 7 bases between. The CDR3 contains 11 residues. Per germline, CDR1 MNHNS and CDR2 SASEGT.

J is TRBJ2-7 and V is TRBV29-1, with a possible D match to TRBD1 (5 bases). Trimming removed 3 bases from V and 2 bases from J, with 11 bases in between. Germline assignment: CDR1 SQVTM and CDR2 ANQGSEA. The CDR3 consists of 13 residues. The CDR3 coding sequence is TGCAGCGTTGAGGGGCAGGGCCCCTACGAGCAGTACTTC. Translation: CSVEGQGPYEQYF.

This clonotype was counted at least ten times. J is TRBJ1-2 and V is TRBV5-6; D possibly corresponds to TRBD1 (5 bases). The CDR3 has 13 residues. Trimming shortened V by 5 bases and J by 4 bases, and 12 bases separated the two germline ends. Germline CDR1 is SGHDT and CDR2 is YYEEEE. In nucleotides, the CDR3 is TGTGCCAGCAGTTCCGGGACGGTCTATGGCTACACCTTC. Translation gives CASSSGTVYGYTF.

The chain carries TRBV20-1 and TRBJ2-3, with TRBD2 matching over 9 bases. Germline V lookup: CDR1 DFQATT, CDR2 SNEGSKA (reference sequence). V dropped 7 bases and J dropped 1; count of bases not matched to a gene: 3. The CDR3 contains 13 residues. CDR3 DNA sequence: TGCAGTGGGAAGCGGGGGGGCACAGATACGCAGTATTTT. Protein product: CSGKRGGTDTQYF.

Note on this clonotype: With a much larger clone just one base away, this may be a read error. The chain uses TRBV7-9 and TRBJ2-7, with D possibly TRBD2 on 5 matching bases. Looked up from germline, CDR1 is SEHNR and CDR2 is FQNEAQ (reference sequence). The CDR3 has 15 residues. V shed 3 bases and J shed 12 bases, with 24 bases lying between them. CDR3 in DNA: TGTGCCAGCAGCTTCCCGAGGGCAGGTCCGGCGCGGCGGTACTTC. It is translated as CASSFPRAGPARRYF.

The chain has TRBV20-1 and TRBJ1-1; D gene ambiguous. Trimming removed 2 bases at V and 1 base at J, with 8 bases between. The CDR3 is 13 residues long. CDR1 and CDR2 from the germline V gene are DFQATT and SNEGSKA (reference sequence). Here the CDR3 DNA reads TGCAGTGCTAGATTCCGGGGGAACACTGAAGCTTTCTTT. It specifies CSARFRGNTEAFF.

J is TRBJ2-7 and V is TRBV7-9; 10 bases line up with TRBD1. Germline V gene lookup returns CDR1 SEHNR and CDR2 FQNEAQ (reference sequence). V was clipped by 4 bases and J by 0 bases; unmatched bases: 6. The CDR3 extends over 16 amino acids. The CDR3 is CASSSRRTGGSYEQYF. CDR3 nucleotide sequence: TGTGCCAGCAGCTCCCGACGGACAGGGGGCTCCTACGAGCAGTACTTC.

This chain joins TRBV12-3 or TRBV12-4 and TRBJ2-7; the D is unclear. V was shortened by 5 bases and J by 2 bases, with 13 bases between the two germline ends. This CDR3 contains 14 residues. The CDR3 region has the DNA TGTGCCAGCAGTCCCCCCAGGAGAACCTACGAGCAGTACTTC. Translation: CASSPPRRTYEQYF.